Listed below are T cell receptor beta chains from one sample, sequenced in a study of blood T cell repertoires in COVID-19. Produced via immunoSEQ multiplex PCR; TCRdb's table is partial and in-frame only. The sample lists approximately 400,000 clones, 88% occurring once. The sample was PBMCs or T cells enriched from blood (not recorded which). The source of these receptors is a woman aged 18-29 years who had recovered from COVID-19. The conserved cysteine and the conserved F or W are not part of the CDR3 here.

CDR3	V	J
ASSLRLAGEAGDTQY	TRBV7-2	TRBJ2-3
ASSLPGGGYT	TRBV6-5	TRBJ1-2
ASSPATSLRPTEAF	TRBV13	TRBJ1-1
ASSYEGRGANTEAF	TRBV6-5	TRBJ1-1
ASSALDRPYEQY	TRBV11-2	TRBJ2-7
ASSQGEASAADTQY	TRBV4-2	TRBJ2-3
ASSLSHTSISDRQVQETQY	TRBV4-2	TRBJ2-5
ASSVEGRGDIYNEQF	TRBV9	TRBJ2-1
ASSLATSGETQY	TRBV5-5	TRBJ2-5
ASSETAASGEMRAEQY	TRBV10-2	TRBJ2-7
ASRVTSTDTQY	TRBV19	TRBJ2-3
ASRQGPNYGYT	TRBV25-1	TRBJ1-2
ASSQSGQGGYGYT	TRBV16	TRBJ1-2
ASSLDDSSPWPQH	TRBV3-1/TRBV3-2	TRBJ1-5
ASSGGQGNYGYT	TRBV5-4	TRBJ1-2
ARPQGSNTGELF	TRBV27	TRBJ2-2
SVGSGNYYEQY	TRBV29-1	TRBJ2-7
ASSLAKTSGGNYEQY	TRBV5-1	TRBJ2-7
ASSASEPPYNEQF	TRBV6-2/TRBV6-3	TRBJ2-1
ASSLEGQGSYEQY	TRBV7-3	TRBJ2-7
ASTPTGGNTEAF	TRBV6-5	TRBJ1-1
ASTGASGANVLT	TRBV19	TRBJ2-6
ASSIRLAATYEQY	TRBV19	TRBJ2-7
ASRTDRAGQPQH	TRBV19	TRBJ1-5
ASSLVPGGVYGYT	TRBV5-4	TRBJ1-2
ASSSGVRSTDTQY	TRBV2	TRBJ2-3
ASSSFKQDYEQY	TRBV2	TRBJ2-7
ASSIDRGQSPLH	TRBV19	TRBJ1-6
ASSASGGDYEQY	TRBV7-3	TRBJ2-7
ASSQGTSGGYTDTQY	TRBV5-1	TRBJ2-3
SPGGCQRGLLQETQY	TRBV29-1	TRBJ2-5
ASWGRDRDVLAEAF	TRBV2	TRBJ1-1
ASSFRGLLFGYT	TRBV5-4	TRBJ1-2
SATTGAGSGNTIY	TRBV29-1	TRBJ1-3
ATSDPRTGNTEAF	TRBV24-1	TRBJ1-1
ASRRDIYYEQY	TRBV13	TRBJ2-7
ASSTQGGKDGYT	TRBV6-5	TRBJ1-2
AWSVLNNEQF	TRBV30	TRBJ2-1
ASSLGGASTDTQY	TRBV11-3	TRBJ2-3
ASSLSGQGWNTEAF	TRBV7-2	TRBJ1-1
ASSYESGGAQGELF	TRBV6-5	TRBJ2-2
ASSLFSTGGETQY	TRBV19	TRBJ2-5
ASSQLAGGYTGELF	TRBV7-6	TRBJ2-2
ASSLGTTNYGYT	TRBV6-6	TRBJ1-2
ATPHQGSPQY	TRBV24-1	TRBJ2-3
ASSGRRGRTYGYT	TRBV7-2	TRBJ1-2
ASRGTGAEQY	TRBV19	TRBJ2-7
ASGSGGGYT	TRBV3-1/TRBV3-2	TRBJ1-2
ASSLGGPQVQYEQY	TRBV7-9	TRBJ2-7